Presented here are 9 T cell receptor beta chains from one specimen sequenced in a study of T cells expressing NK-cell markers. Using the 5' RACE reads, TCRdb records one entry per CDR3 protein without DNA. The sample table sets out about 370,000 distinct CDR3 sequences. The source material was blood T cells: a sorted CD56 or NKG2C T cell subset, CD4+ or CD8+ T cells, or bulk PBMC T cells (not recorded which). These receptors were collected from a woman aged 50 to 65 in good health.

The rearrangement joins TRBV3-1 to TRBJ1-1; checking the TCRdb D call of TRBD1 is not possible without DNA. Germline CDR1 is LGHDT and CDR2 is YNNKEL (reference sequence). This CDR3 has 15 amino acids. CDR3 sequence: CASSQDKGANTEAFF.

The chain employs TRBV5-1 and TRBJ2-3. In germline, CDR1 is SGHRS, CDR2 YFSETQ. This CDR3 has 15 residues. The CDR3 reads CASSIERPSTDTQYF.

The CDR3 loop reads CASSSRGFNTGELFF. The chain combines TRBV11-2 with TRBJ2-2; as DNA is missing, the TRBD2 call by TCRdb cannot be tested. Looked up from germline, CDR1 is SGHAT and CDR2 is FQNNGV. The CDR3 spans 15 residues.

Here the CDR3 reads CATIADSGRGYEQFF. The chain is built from TRBV27 and TRBJ2-1; TCRdb gives TRBD2 as the D gene, but with no DNA this cannot be confirmed. The CDR3 length is 15 residues. Looked up from germline, CDR1 is MNHEY and CDR2 is SMNVEV (reference sequence).

The chain is built from TRBV3-1 and TRBJ2-1; no DNA is available, so the TRBD2 call from TCRdb remains unchecked. The length of the CDR3 is 15 residues. CDR1 is LGHDT and CDR2 is YNNKEL in the germline V gene (reference sequence). The CDR3 loop is CASSRNSGDYNEQFF.

V usage is TRBV4-1 and J usage is TRBJ1-2; without DNA, the TCRdb call of TRBD1 cannot be checked. Per the germline V gene, CDR1 is MGHRA and CDR2 is YSYEKL. The CDR3 totals 15 residues. CDR3 sequence reads: CASSQEPGRGDGYTF.

The J gene is TRBJ2-7, the V gene TRBV10-3. This CDR3 is 11 amino acids long. Germline CDR1 is ENHRY and CDR2 is SYGVKD. CDR3: CAIGDVYEQYF.

V and J are TRBV18 and TRBJ1-5. Germline-derived CDR1 and CDR2 are KGHSH and LQKENI. The CDR3 totals 13 residues. The chain's CDR3 is CASSEAGAQPQHF. Complete variable domain (other parts from reference TRBV18 and TRBJ1-5): NAGVMQNPRHLVRRRGQEARLRCSPMKGHSHVYWYRQLPEEGLKFMVYLQKENIIDESGMPKERFSAEFPKEGPSILRIQQVVRGDSAAYFCASSEAGAQPQHFGDGTRLSIL.

The chain recombines TRBV7-2 with TRBJ1-2; lacking DNA, the TRBD1 call made by TCRdb goes unchecked. This CDR3 spans 15 amino acids. In germline, CDR1 is SGHTA, CDR2 FQGNSA. CDR3 amino acids: CASSVGTDTNYGYTF. The full variable domain, its missing parts supplied by reference TRBV7-2 and TRBJ1-2, is GAGVSQSPSNKVTEKGKDVELRCDPISGHTALYWYRQSLGQGLEFLIYFQGNSAPDKSGLPSDRFSAERTGGSVSTLTIQRTQQEDSAVYLCASSVGTDTNYGYTFGSGTRLTVV.